These 26 T cell receptor beta chains were all obtained from the same sample, sequenced in a study of yellow fever vaccine responses in identical twins. TCRdb called the RT-PCR reads again in MiXCR, with one record for every CDR3 protein. The table lists some 35,000 distinct CDR3 sequences, 50% to 75% of them singletons. The material sequenced was T cells from blood (PBMCs), unsorted or a sorted subset (not recorded which), taken before or after yellow fever vaccination (not recorded which). The source is a woman under 30 who received the yellow fever vaccine.

The rearrangement joins TRBV11-3 to TRBJ2-1; possible D gene TRBD1, 5 bases. V lost 1 base to trimming and J lost 4 bases, with 20 bases between them. CDR3 length: 18 amino acids. CDR1 is SGHNT and CDR2 is YENEEA in the germline V gene. The CDR3 nucleotides read TGTGCCAGCAGCTTAGTAGGAAGGGGCCACCTTGGATACAATGAGCAGTTCTTC. As protein: CASSLVGRGHLGYNEQFF. The full variable domain, rest sourced from reference TRBV11-3 and TRBJ2-1, is EAGVVQSPRYKIIEKKQPVAFWCNPISGHNTLYWYLQNLGQGPELLIRYENEEAVDDSQLPKDRFSAERLKGVDSTLKIQPAELGDSAVYLCASSLVGRGHLGYNEQFFGPGTRLTVL.

The CDR3 coding sequence is TGTGCCAGCAGCAAAGATGAGACTCCTGATGAGCAGTTCTTC. This encodes CASSKDETPDEQFF. The chain joins TRBV21-1 to TRBJ2-1. TRBV21-1 is shown as a pseudogene. The CDR3 has 14 amino acids.

The V call is TRBV2, the J call TRBJ2-7; TRBD1 agrees at 9 bases. With V trimmed by 5 bases and J by 3 bases, 8 bases remained unmatched. Germline CDR1 reads SNHLY; CDR2 reads FYNNEI. This CDR3 contains 15 residues. The CDR3 sequence: CASSNGQGFRYEQYF. The DNA of the CDR3 is TGTGCCAGCAGTAATGGACAGGGGTTTCGCTACGAGCAGTACTTC.

The chain links TRBV19 to TRBJ2-1; TRBD1 aligns across 9 bases. Germline V lookup: CDR1 LNHDA, CDR2 SQIVND (reference sequence). This CDR3 contains 15 residues. V gave up 3 bases and J gave up 4 bases; unmatched junction bases: 4. The CDR3 protein is CASSIWGQGYNEQFF. For the CDR3, the DNA is TGTGCCAGTAGTATCTGGGGACAGGGTTACAATGAGCAGTTCTTC.

In its sample, this clonotype was seen once. CDR3 nucleotide sequence: TGTGCCAGCAGCTTACAAACGTTAGCGGGCCCACCCTCCTACAATGAGCAGTTCTTC. Its translation is CASSLQTLAGPPSYNEQFF. The chain uses TRBV11-1 and TRBJ2-1, with 7 bases fitting TRBD2. CDR1 and CDR2 (germline): SGHAT, FQDESV (reference sequence). The J segment lost 0 bases and the V segment lost 2 bases, leaving 13 bases of the junction unmatched. This CDR3 comprises 19 residues.

CDR3 nucleotides: TGTGCCAGCAGGAGCGCAGGATCAATAGAGACCCAGTACTTC. Amino acids: CASRSAGSIETQYF. The V call is TRBV27, the J call TRBJ2-5; no definite D call. Trimming removed 6 bases from V and 4 bases from J, with 15 bases in between. Germline lookup yields CDR1 MNHEY and CDR2 SMNVEV (reference sequence). The length of the CDR3 is 14 residues.

This clonotype occurred a few times. V and J are TRBV2 and TRBJ2-5; D call uncertain. This CDR3 contains 13 residues. Germline V gene data show CDR1 as SNHLY and CDR2 as FYNNEI. Trimming cost V 7 bases and J 5 bases, with 14 bases left between them. This CDR3 reads CASTGEVGETQYF. DNA for the CDR3: TGTGCCAGCACGGGTGAGGTTGGGGAGACCCAGTACTTC.

The chain has TRBV10-3 and TRBJ1-2; D perhaps matches TRBD1 (5 bases). This CDR3 is built from 15 residues. V was shortened by 0 bases and J by 5 bases, with 13 bases between the two germline ends. CDR1 and CDR2 from the germline V gene are ENHRY and SYGVKD. The CDR3 region is CAISESMGRGYGYTF. In DNA form, the CDR3 reads TGTGCCATCAGTGAGTCGATGGGGCGCGGTTATGGCTACACCTTC.

The rearrangement uses TRBV6-4 and TRBJ2-7; D uncertain. There are 15 residues in the CDR3. V was shortened by 6 bases and J by 0 bases, with 15 bases between the two germline ends. Germline-derived CDR1 and CDR2 are MRHNA and SNTAGT. For the CDR3, the DNA is TGTGCCAGCAGGGCCTCCACTGCATCCTCCTACGAGCAGTACGTC. Amino acid sequence: CASRASTASSYEQYV.

This chain uses TRBV13 with TRBJ2-5; D is unclear. V gave up 5 bases and J gave up 5 bases, with 6 bases separating them. In germline, CDR1 is PRHDT, CDR2 FYEKMQ (reference sequence). CDR3 length equals 11 residues. In DNA form, the CDR3 reads TGTGCCAGCAGCGGGTTGGAGACCCAGTACTTC. This encodes CASSGLETQYF.

For this clonotype: An end of the junction differs from the germline gene, which may be a read error. V gene TRBV6-1 combines with J gene TRBJ1-4; no firm D call. There are 20 residues in the CDR3. Germline V CDR1 and CDR2: MNHNS, SASEGT. The CDR3 coding sequence is TGTGCCATCAGTGAAGCTGATAGGCGCCTCGGCCGGAATACGATCGAAAAACTGTTTTTT. Translating it yields CAISEADRRLGRNTIEKLFF.

There are a few counts of this clonotype. The rearrangement links TRBV6-1 to TRBJ1-1, with D perhaps matching TRBD1 (5 bases). V lost 6 bases, J lost 5 bases, and 22 bases lay in between. The CDR3 is 16 residues long. From germline, CDR1 is MNHNS and CDR2 SASEGT. CDR3: CASSRHGPKGQTEAFF. As DNA, the CDR3 is TGTGCCAGCAGCCGTCACGGCCCGAAGGGGCAAACTGAAGCTTTCTTT.

This clonotype was detected once. V and J are TRBV19 and TRBJ1-2; D gene ambiguous. The CDR3 covers 13 residues. Trimming took 5 bases from V and 3 from J, leaving 10 bases between them. The germline gives CDR1 LNHDA, CDR2 SQIVND (reference sequence). This CDR3 reads CASSWPTDYGYTF. The CDR3 nucleotides are TGTGCCAGTAGTTGGCCCACCGACTATGGCTACACCTTC.

This clonotype has only a few counts. The chain couples TRBV29-1 to TRBJ2-1; D call uncertain. V was trimmed by 1 base and J by 1 base, leaving 11 bases between them. CDR3 length: 15 residues. The germline V gene encodes CDR1 SQVTM and CDR2 ANQGSEA. The CDR3 spells CSVEGRAASYNEQFF. The CDR3 region has the DNA TGCAGCGTTGAAGGCCGGGCCGCGTCCTACAATGAGCAGTTCTTC.

CDR3 in DNA: TGTGCCAGCAGCTGGGCGCCCGGTGAAGCTTTCTTT. Amino acid sequence: CASSWAPGEAFF. The chain links TRBV5-6 to TRBJ1-1; D call uncertain. CDR3 length equals 12 residues. The V end lost 3 bases, the J end lost 7 bases, and 10 bases lay between the germline ends. Germline V gene data show CDR1 as SGHDT and CDR2 as YYEEEE. The complete variable domain, with remaining parts taken from reference TRBV5-6 and TRBJ1-1, reads DAGVTQSPTHLIKTRGQQVTLRCSPKSGHDTVSWYQQALGQGPQFIFQYYEEEERQRGNFPDRFSGHQFPNYSSELNVNALLLGDSALYLCASSWAPGEAFFGQGTRLTVV.

A few counts support this clonotype. V gene TRBV3-1 combines with J gene TRBJ2-7; D unclear. Trimming stripped 2 bases from V and 3 bases from J, with 5 bases between. Germline CDR1 is LGHDT and CDR2 is YNNKEL (reference sequence). CDR3 length: 12 residues. CDR3 loop: CASSQSSYEQYF. In DNA, the CDR3 is TGTGCCAGCAGCCAATCCAGCTACGAGCAGTACTTC.

The chain joins TRBV29-1 to TRBJ2-3, with TRBD1 as a possible D gene (5 bases). CDR3 length equals 12 residues. The V end was cut by 6 bases, the J end by 1 base, with 8 bases between. The germline V gene has CDR1 SQVTM and CDR2 ANQGSEA. CDR3 sequence (DNA): TGCAGCGTCAAACAGGGCACAGATACGCAGTATTTT. Encoded protein: CSVKQGTDTQYF.

This clonotype was seen only a few times. V gene TRBV20-1 combines with J gene TRBJ2-7; 10 nucleotides line up with TRBD2. V lost 3 bases to trimming and J lost 6 bases; unmatched junction nucleotides: 11. This CDR3 is built from 15 residues. Germline values: CDR1 DFQATT, CDR2 SNEGSKA (reference sequence). The CDR3 coding sequence is TGCAGTGCTAGGGCGAAATCGGGACTAGCGTTCGAGCAGTACTTC. This encodes CSARAKSGLAFEQYF.

The chain carries TRBV12-2 and TRBJ2-1; the table's D call of TRBD1 was not tested on the DNA. TRBV12-2 is shown as a pseudogene. The CDR3 spans 17 residues. The CDR3 DNA reads as TGTGCAAGTCGCTTACGGATCCGGGGGACAGGGAGGAATGAGCAGTTCTTC. It codes for CASRLRIRGTGRNEQFF.

The chain employs TRBV7-3 and TRBJ2-1; D is uncertain. The CDR3 is made up of 15 amino acids. Germline V gene sequence: CDR1 SGHTA, CDR2 FQGTGA. Trimming removed 2 bases from V and 0 bases from J, with 8 bases in between. This CDR3 reads CASSLGSSSYNEQFF. The CDR3 nucleotides read TGTGCCAGCAGCTTAGGCTCAAGCTCCTACAATGAGCAGTTCTTC.

The chain has TRBV24-1 and TRBJ2-3; weak D call: TRBD1 (6 bases). From germline, CDR1 is KGHDR and CDR2 SFDVKD. There are 15 residues in the CDR3. Trimming removed 1 base at V and 1 base at J, with 8 bases between. Here the CDR3 DNA reads TGTGCCACCAGTGATTTCAGGGGAGGCACAGATACGCAGTATTTT. It yields the protein CATSDFRGGTDTQYF.

This clonotype showed up just a few times. This sequence joins TRBV29-1 and TRBJ1-1, with TRBD1 as a possible D gene (5 bases). Germline V CDR1 and CDR2: SQVTM, ANQGSEA. The CDR3 sequence is 16 residues long. Trimming stripped 5 bases from V and 0 bases from J, with 19 bases between. The CDR3 coding sequence is TGCAGCGTTACTGGAGGGGAGGAACTCATGAACACTGAAGCTTTCTTT. Translation gives CSVTGGEELMNTEAFF.

The rearrangement uses TRBV9 and TRBJ2-1; D might be TRBD2 (6 bases). Germline V gene lookup returns CDR1 SGDLS and CDR2 YYNGEE. This CDR3 spans 15 amino acids. V was shortened by 3 bases and J by 4 bases, with 14 bases between the two germline ends. The CDR3 loop reads CASSAGTGTYNEQFF. In DNA form, the CDR3 reads TGTGCCAGCAGCGCCGGGACTGGGACTTACAATGAGCAGTTCTTC.

The table lists this clonotype with a few counts. The J gene is TRBJ1-5, the V gene TRBV18, with 9 bases fitting TRBD1. Germline values: CDR1 KGHSH, CDR2 LQKENI. Trimming took 3 bases from V and 7 from J; bases not matched to a gene: 10. There are 16 residues in the CDR3. The CDR3 DNA is TGTGCCAGCTCACCTCCCGGGACAGGGAGGGACCAGCCCCAGCATTTT. As protein: CASSPPGTGRDQPQHF.

The rearrangement uses TRBV28 and TRBJ2-5; no clear D. Germline V gene sequence: CDR1 MDHEN, CDR2 SYDVKM. The ends were cut back, 2 bases at V and 7 bases at J, with 14 bases in the middle. The length of the CDR3 is 14 residues. The CDR3 sequence: CASSLTNSGGTQYF. In nucleotides, the CDR3 is TGTGCCAGCAGTTTAACCAACTCCGGCGGGACCCAGTACTTC.

The chain couples TRBV10-3 to TRBJ2-1; D is undetermined. The CDR3 length is 13 residues. V was cut by 2 bases and J by 5 bases, with 7 bases left in between. The V gene's germline CDR1 is ENHRY and CDR2 SYGVKD. This CDR3 reads CAISEPLDNEQFF. The CDR3, as DNA: TGTGCCATCAGTGAGCCACTTGACAATGAGCAGTTCTTC.